This T cell receptor beta chain emerged from a study of T cells in Graves' hyperthyroidism and ophthalmopathy. Study at large: Prior to any treatment, at the point of initial diagnosis, peripheral blood was collected.

Study-wide results and limits: Appearing also in blood were most of the thyroid clonotypes expanded above 0.001.

Graves' hyperthyroidism was deemed stable given no ophthalmopathy progression within 18 months. Clinical symptoms, serum thyroxine and TRAb, thyroid ultrasound and orbital computed tomography together formed the diagnostic basis. This clonotype was seen a few times. Its antigen is as yet unknown. The source material, RNA transcripts, was used to amplify TCR beta CDR3 regions. The TCR CDR3 first-round RT-PCR relied on the HTBI primer set. TCRdb used MiXCR to reprocess the multiplex PCR reads, holding one entry per CDR3 protein. The data contain around 340,000 distinct CDR3 sequences, approximately 15% of them singletons. Germline CDR1 reads MNHEY; CDR2 reads SVGEGT. The CDR3 is 15 residues long. V was shortened by 4 bases and J by 4 bases, with 11 bases between the two germline ends.

This TCR was recovered from a woman aged 25 to 39 with Graves' hyperthyroidism. V gene TRBV6-2 or TRBV6-3 combines with J gene TRBJ2-6; D not resolved. Sequencing input: blood. In DNA, the CDR3 is TGTGCCAGCAGTTTCTTTCGGTCCGGGGCCAACGTCCTGACTTTC. Translating gives CASSFFRSGANVLTF.